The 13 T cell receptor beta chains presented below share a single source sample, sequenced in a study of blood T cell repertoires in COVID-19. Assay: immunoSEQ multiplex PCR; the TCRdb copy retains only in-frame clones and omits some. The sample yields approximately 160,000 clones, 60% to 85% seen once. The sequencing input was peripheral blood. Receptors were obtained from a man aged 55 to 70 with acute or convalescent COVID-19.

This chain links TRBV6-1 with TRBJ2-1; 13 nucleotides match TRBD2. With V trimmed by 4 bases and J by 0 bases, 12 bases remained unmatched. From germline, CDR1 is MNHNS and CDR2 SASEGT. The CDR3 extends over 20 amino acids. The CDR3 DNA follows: TGTGCCAGCAGTGTCCGACTAGCGGGGGGCTATACTACCTCCTACAATGAGCAGTTCTTC. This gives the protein CASSVRLAGGYTTSYNEQFF.

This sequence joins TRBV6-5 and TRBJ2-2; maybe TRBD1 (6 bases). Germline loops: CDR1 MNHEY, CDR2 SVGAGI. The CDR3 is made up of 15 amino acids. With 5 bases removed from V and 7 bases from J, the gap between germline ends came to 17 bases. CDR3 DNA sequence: TGTGCCAGCAGTAGAACCGCAGGGGCGGGCGGGGAGCTGTTTTTT. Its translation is CASSRTAGAGGELFF.

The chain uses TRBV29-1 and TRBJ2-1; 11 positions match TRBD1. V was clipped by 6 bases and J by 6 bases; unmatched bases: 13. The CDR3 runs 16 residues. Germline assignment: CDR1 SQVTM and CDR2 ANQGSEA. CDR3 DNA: TGCAGCGTCGTTGCTCCCGGGGGGACAGGGGGCAATGAGCAGTTCTTC. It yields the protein CSVVAPGGTGGNEQFF.

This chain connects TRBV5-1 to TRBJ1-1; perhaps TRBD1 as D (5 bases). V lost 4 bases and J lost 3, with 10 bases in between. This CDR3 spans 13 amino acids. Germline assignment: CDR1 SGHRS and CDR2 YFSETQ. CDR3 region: CASSSRGYTEAFF. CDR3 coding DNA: TGCGCCAGCAGCAGTAGGGGTTACACTGAAGCTTTCTTT.

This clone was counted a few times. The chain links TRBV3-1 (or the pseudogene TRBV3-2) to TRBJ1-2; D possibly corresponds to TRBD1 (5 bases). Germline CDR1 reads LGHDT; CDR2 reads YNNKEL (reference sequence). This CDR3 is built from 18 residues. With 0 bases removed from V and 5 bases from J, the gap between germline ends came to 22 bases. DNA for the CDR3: TGTGCCAGCAGCCAAGATCGGGTTCGTGGGAAGGGGCCATATGGCTACACCTTC. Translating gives CASSQDRVRGKGPYGYTF.

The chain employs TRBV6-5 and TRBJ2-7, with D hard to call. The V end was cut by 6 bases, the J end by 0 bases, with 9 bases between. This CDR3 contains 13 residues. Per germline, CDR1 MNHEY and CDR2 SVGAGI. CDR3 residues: CASSIQSSYEQYF. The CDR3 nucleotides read TGTGCCAGCAGCATACAGAGCTCCTACGAGCAGTACTTC.

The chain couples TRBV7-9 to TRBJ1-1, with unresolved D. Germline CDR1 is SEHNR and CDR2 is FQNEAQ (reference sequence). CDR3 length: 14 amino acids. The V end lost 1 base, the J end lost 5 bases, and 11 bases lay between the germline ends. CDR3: CASSLVQDRTEAFF. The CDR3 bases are TGTGCCAGCAGCTTAGTCCAGGATAGGACTGAAGCTTTCTTT.

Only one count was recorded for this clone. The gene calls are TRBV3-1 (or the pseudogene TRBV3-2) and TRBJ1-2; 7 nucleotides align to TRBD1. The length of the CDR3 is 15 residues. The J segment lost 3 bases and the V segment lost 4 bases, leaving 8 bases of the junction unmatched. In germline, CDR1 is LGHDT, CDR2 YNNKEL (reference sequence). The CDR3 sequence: CASSPNSQGHYGYTF. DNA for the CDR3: TGTGCCAGCAGCCCAAATTCACAGGGGCACTATGGCTACACCTTC.

CDR3 region: CASSAGQGAFGNTIYF. The CDR3 coding sequence is TGTGCCAGCAGTGCCGGACAGGGGGCTTTTGGAAACACCATATATTTT. The chain uses TRBV25-1 and TRBJ1-3; 11 bases map to TRBD1. Per germline, CDR1 MGHDK and CDR2 SYGVNS. Losses at the gene ends were 4 bases for V and 3 bases for J; bases not matched to a gene: 5. This CDR3 has 16 amino acids.

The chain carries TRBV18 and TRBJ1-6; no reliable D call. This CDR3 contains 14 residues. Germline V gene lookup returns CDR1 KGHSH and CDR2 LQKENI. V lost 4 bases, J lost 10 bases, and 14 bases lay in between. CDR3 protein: CASSLPTGESPLHF. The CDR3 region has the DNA TGTGCCAGCTCACTACCCACCGGTGAGTCACCCCTCCACTTT.

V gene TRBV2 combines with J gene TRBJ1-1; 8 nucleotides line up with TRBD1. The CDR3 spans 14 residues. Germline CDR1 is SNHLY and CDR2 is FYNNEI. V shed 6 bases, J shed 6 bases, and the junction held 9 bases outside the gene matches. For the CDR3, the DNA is TGTGCCAGCAGGGACGCAGGGGGCGGATCTGAAGCTTTCTTT. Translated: CASRDAGGGSEAFF.

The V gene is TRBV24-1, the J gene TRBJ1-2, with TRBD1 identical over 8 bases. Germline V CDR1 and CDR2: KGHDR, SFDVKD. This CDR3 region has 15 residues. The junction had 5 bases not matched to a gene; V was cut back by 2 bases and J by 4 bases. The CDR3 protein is CATSDYEGTGYGYTF. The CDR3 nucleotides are TGTGCCACCAGTGATTACGAGGGGACAGGCTATGGCTACACCTTC.

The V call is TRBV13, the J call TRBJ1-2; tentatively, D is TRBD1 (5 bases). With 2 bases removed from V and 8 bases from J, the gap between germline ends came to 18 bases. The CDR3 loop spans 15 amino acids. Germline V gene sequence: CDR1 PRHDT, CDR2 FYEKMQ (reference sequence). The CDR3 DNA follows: TGTGCCAGCAGCTTATTCCAGGGCCAAGCTCGAGGCTACACCTTC. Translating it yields CASSLFQGQARGYTF.